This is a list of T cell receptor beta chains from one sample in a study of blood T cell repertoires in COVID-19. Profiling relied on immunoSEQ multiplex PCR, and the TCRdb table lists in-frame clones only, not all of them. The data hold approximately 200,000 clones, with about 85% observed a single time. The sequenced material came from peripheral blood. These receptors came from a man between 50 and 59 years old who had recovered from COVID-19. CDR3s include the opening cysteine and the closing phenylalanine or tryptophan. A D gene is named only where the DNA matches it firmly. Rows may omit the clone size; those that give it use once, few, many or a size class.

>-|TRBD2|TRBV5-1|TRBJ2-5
TGCGCCAGCAGCTTGAGGCCGGGAGGGGGCCAAGAGACCCAGTACTTC
CASSLRPGGGQETQYF
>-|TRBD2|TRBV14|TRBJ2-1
TGTGCCAGCAGCCAGCGGGAGTTCACCTACAATGAGCAGTTCTTC
CASSQREFTYNEQFF
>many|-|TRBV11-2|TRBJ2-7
TGTGCCAGCAGCCAAGGAGGAGGGAGTAGGCCCGAGCAGTACTTC
CASSQGGGSRPEQYF
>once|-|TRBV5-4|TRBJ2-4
TGTGCCAGCAGCTTGGCAGGGATGGACATTCAGTACTTC
CASSLAGMDIQYF
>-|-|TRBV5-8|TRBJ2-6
TGTGCCAGCAGCTTACAGTTAACCTCTGGGGCCAACGTCCTGACTTTC
CASSLQLTSGANVLTF
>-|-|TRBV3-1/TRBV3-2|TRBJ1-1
TGTGCCAGCAGCCAAGGGGGGGTGAACACTGAAGCTTTCTTT
CASSQGGVNTEAFF
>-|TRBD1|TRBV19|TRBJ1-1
TGTGCCAGTAGAGTGGACAGGGGGCGAGGTGAAGCTTTCTTT
CASRVDRGRGEAFF
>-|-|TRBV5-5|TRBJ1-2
TGTGCCAGCAGCTTGGGGGGCACATCGAACTATGGCTACACCTTC
CASSLGGTSNYGYTF
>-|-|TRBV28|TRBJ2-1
TGTGCCAGCAGTCTAACTATCTACAATGAGCAGTTCTTC
CASSLTIYNEQFF
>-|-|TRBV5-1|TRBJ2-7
TGCGCCAGCAGCCCATGGGGGGACTCCTACGAGCAGTACTTC
CASSPWGDSYEQYF
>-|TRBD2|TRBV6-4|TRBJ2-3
TGTGCCAGCAGTGCGTTTTCACTAGCGGGAGATGGAGATACGCAGTATTTT
CASSAFSLAGDGDTQYF
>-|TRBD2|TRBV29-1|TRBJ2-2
TGCAGCGTATCCCTGGGACTAGCCTCGAACACCGGGGAGCTGTTTTTT
CSVSLGLASNTGELFF
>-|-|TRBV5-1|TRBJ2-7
TGCGCCAGCAGCTTGGGGACAAGGACCTACGAGCAGTACTTC
CASSLGTRTYEQYF
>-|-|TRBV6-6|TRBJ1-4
TGTGCCAGCAGTACCCCGGGGGGGCCAACTAATGAAAAACTGTTTTTT
CASSTPGGPTNEKLFF
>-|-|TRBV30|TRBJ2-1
TGTGCCTGGAGTGTAAGTAGCTCCTACAATGAGCAGTTCTTC
CAWSVSSSYNEQFF
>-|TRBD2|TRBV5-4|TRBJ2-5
TGTGCCAGCAGCTTAGGTCTAGCGGGAGGGTCAGAGACCCAGTACTTC
CASSLGLAGGSETQYF